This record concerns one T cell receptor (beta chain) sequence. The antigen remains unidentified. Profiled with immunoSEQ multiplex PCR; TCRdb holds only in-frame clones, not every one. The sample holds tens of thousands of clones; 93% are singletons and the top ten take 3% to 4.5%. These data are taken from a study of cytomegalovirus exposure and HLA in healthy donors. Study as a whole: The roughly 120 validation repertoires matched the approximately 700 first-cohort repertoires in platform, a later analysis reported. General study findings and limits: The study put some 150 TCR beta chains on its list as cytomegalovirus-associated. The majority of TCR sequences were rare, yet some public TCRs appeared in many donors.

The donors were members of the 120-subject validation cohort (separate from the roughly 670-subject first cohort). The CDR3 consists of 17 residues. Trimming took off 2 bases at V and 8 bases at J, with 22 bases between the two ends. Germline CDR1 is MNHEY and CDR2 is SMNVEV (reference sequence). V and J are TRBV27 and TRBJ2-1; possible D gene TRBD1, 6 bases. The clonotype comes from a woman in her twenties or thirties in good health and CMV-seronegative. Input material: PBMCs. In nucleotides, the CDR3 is TGTGCCAGCAGTTTACCACCCACAGGGTTCGGGCTCTATGAGCAGTTCTTC. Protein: CASSLPPTGFGLYEQFF.